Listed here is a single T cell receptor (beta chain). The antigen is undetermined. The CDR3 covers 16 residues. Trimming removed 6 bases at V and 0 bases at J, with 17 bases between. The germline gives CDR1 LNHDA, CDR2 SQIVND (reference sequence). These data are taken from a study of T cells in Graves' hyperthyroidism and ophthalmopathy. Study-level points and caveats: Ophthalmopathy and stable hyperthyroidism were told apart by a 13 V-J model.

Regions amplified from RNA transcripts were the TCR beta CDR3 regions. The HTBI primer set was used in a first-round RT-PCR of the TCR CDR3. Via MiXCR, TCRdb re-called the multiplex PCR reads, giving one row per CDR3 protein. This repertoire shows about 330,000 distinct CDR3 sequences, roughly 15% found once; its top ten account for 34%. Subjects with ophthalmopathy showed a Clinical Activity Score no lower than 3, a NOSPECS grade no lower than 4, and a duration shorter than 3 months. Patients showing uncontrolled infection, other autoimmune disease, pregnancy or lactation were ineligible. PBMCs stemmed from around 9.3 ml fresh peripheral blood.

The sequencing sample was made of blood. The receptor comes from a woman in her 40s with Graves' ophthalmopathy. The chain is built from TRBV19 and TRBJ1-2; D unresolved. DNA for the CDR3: TGTGCCAGTAGCCCCCAGGACCGAGCGGCTAACTATGGCTACACCTTC. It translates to CASSPQDRAANYGYTF.